This TCR beta chain was recovered during a study of response to subunit inactivated influenza vaccine. This clonotype has a handful of counts. What it recognizes is unknown. TCRdb passed the RT-PCR reads through MiXCR, listing each CDR3 protein once. The sample holds about 780,000 distinct CDR3 sequences, less than 20% seen once. The CDR3 is made up of 16 amino acids. Germline V gene sequence: CDR1 SGHRS, CDR2 YFSETQ. V was trimmed by 4 bases and J by 0 bases, leaving 15 bases between them. Study-level findings and limits: Authors suggested each seasonal influenza vaccination recruits few new T cells.

The rearrangement joins TRBV5-1 to TRBJ2-3, with D perhaps matching TRBD2 (6 bases). Specimen: PBMCs from blood, collected 5 days after vaccination. The TCR comes from a man aged 50 to 60 who received an inactivated influenza vaccine. DNA for the CDR3: TGCGCCAGCAGCCCCGGGACTGATTCTAGCACAGATACGCAGTATTTT. Amino acid sequence: CASSPGTDSSTDTQYF.